The T cell receptor beta chain described here comes from a study of cytomegalovirus exposure and HLA in healthy donors. Study details: A prior study identified 100 million to 130 million unique TCR beta sequences from 190 million or so T cells.

Regarding the study as a whole: An observed cluster of highly shared sequence variants was recorded as a likely sequencing artifact.

The PCR had 60 Vbeta and 13 Jbeta primers. Only in-frame clones appear in the TCRdb table, and some are missing; sequencing was by immunoSEQ multiplex PCR. The top ten hold around 3.4% of the sample, which has 160,000 or so clones, roughly 77% seen once. Although they were nominally healthy when sampled, donors likely had unrecorded immune exposures. On this clone: What it binds is unknown.

The V gene end was trimmed by 2 bases and the J gene end by 7 bases; junction bases not matched to a gene: 2. This CDR3 spans 13 amino acids. Germline CDR1 MGHRA, CDR2 YSYEKL. The sequenced sample was PBMCs. The clonotype originates from a young man in good health and CMV-seropositive. This chain links TRBV4-1 with TRBJ1-5; 7 nucleotides line up with TRBD1. CDR3 sequence: CASSQQGDQPQHF. CDR3 nucleotides: TGCGCCAGCAGCCAACAGGGGGACCAGCCCCAGCATTTT.